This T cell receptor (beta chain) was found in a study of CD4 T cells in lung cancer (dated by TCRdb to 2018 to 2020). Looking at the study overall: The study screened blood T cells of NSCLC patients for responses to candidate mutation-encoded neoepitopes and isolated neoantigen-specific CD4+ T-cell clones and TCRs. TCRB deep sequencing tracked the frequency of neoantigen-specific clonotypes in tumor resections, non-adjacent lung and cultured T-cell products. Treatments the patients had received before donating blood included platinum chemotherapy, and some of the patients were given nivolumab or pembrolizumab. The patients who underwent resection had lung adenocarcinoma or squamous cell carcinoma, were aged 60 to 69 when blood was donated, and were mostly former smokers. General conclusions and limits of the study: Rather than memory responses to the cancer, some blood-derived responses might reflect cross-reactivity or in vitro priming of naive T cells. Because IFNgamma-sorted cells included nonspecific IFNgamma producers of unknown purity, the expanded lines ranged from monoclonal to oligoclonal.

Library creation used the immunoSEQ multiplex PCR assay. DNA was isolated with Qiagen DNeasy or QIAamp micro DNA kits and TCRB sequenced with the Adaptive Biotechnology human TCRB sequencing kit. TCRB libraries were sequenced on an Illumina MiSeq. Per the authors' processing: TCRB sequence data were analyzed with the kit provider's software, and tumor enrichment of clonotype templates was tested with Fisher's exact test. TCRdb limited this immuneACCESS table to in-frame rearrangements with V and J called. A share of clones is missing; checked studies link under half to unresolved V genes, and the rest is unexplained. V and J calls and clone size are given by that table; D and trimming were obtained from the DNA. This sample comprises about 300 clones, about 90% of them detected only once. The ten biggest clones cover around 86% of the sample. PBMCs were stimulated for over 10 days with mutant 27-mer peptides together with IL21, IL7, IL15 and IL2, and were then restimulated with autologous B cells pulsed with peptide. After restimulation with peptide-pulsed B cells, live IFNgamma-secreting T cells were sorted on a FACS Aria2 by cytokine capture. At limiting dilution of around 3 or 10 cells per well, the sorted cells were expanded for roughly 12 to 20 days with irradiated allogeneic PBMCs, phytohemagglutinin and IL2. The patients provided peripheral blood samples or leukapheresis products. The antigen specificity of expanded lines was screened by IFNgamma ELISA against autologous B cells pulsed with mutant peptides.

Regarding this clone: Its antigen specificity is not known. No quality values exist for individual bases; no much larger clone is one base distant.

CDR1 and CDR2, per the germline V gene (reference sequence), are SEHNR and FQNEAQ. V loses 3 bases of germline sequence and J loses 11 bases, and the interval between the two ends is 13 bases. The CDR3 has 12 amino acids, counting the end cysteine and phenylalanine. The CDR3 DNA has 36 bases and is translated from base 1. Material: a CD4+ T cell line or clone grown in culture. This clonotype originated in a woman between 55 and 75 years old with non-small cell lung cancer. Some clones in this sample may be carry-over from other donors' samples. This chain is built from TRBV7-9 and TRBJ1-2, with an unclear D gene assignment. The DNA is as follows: TGTGCCAGCAGCTTCCCAACCGAGGCTTACACCTTC. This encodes CASSFPTEAYTF.